Listed here are 8 T cell receptor beta chains from one sample, sequenced in a study of cytomegalovirus exposure and HLA in healthy donors. PCR was performed using 60 Vbeta and 13 Jbeta primers. Repertoires were generated with immunoSEQ multiplex PCR, while TCRdb's copy carries only in-frame clones and drops some. The sample consists of 150,000 or so clones, around 80% of them appearing once. The sample taken for sequencing was PBMCs. The receptors here all came from a woman aged 45-60 years in good health and CMV-seropositive.

V gene TRBV27 combines with J gene TRBJ1-5; 7 positions agree with TRBD1. CDR3 length equals 14 residues. Germline CDR1 reads MNHEY; CDR2 reads SMNVEV (reference sequence). Trimming cost V 6 bases and J 4 bases; bases outside gene matches: 6. CDR3 DNA: TGTGCCAGCAGACCTACAGGGGTTAATCAGCCCCAGCATTTT. Residues: CASRPTGVNQPQHF.

V and J are TRBV6-5 and TRBJ2-7; 9 nucleotides match TRBD2. The CDR3 is made up of 14 amino acids. The J segment lost 9 bases and the V segment lost 0 bases, leaving 6 bases of the junction unmatched. The germline gives CDR1 MNHEY, CDR2 SVGAGI. CDR3 bases: TGTGCCAGCAGTTACTCCGCTAGCGGGACCCGGCAGTACTTC. It specifies CASSYSASGTRQYF.

The rearrangement uses TRBV6-1 and TRBJ1-3; perhaps TRBD1 as D (5 bases). V was cut by 3 bases and J by 3 bases, with 18 bases left in between. CDR3 length: 17 residues. In germline, CDR1 is MNHNS, CDR2 SASEGT. The CDR3 region has the DNA TGTGCCAGCAGTGATGCAGCCAGGGTTCCGAATGGAAACACCATATATTTT. This gives the protein CASSDAARVPNGNTIYF.

The chain carries TRBV11-1 and TRBJ2-7; a possible D gene is TRBD2 (6 bases). CDR3 length equals 14 residues. V lost 6 bases and J lost 6, with 18 bases in between. CDR1 is SGHAT, CDR2 FQDESV, per germline (reference sequence). CDR3 residues: CASSSGTWLLEQYF. CDR3 coding DNA: TGTGCCAGCAGTTCCGGGACTTGGCTCCTCGAGCAGTACTTC.

This chain joins TRBV29-1 and TRBJ2-7; 9 nucleotides match TRBD1. This CDR3 region has 12 residues. Germline V lookup: CDR1 SQVTM, CDR2 ANQGSEA. J was trimmed by 6 bases and V by 6 bases; bases with no gene match: 6. This CDR3 reads CSVGGQGSEQYF. DNA of the CDR3: TGCAGCGTCGGGGGACAGGGTTCCGAGCAGTACTTC.

This clone showed up just a few times. V gene TRBV7-6 combines with J gene TRBJ2-5, with TRBD1 matching 8 bases. The CDR3 runs to 17 residues. The germline CDR1 and CDR2 sequences are SGHVS and FNYEAQ. The junction had 16 bases not matched to a gene; V was cut back by 7 bases and J by 3 bases. CDR3 DNA sequence: TGTGCCAGCACTATCCAGCCCATTGGACAGGGAAAAGAGACCCAGTACTTC. The encoded protein is CASTIQPIGQGKETQYF.

The CDR3 nucleotides are TGCGCCAGCAGCGTGGACAGGGTAATTAATTCACCCCTCCACTTT. This sequence encodes CASSVDRVINSPLHF. This chain uses TRBV5-1 with TRBJ1-6, with TRBD1 matching 8 bases. The CDR3 loop spans 15 amino acids. Germline trimming cut 4 bases from V and 6 bases from J; bases unmatched to any gene: 6. CDR1 and CDR2 (germline): SGHRS, YFSETQ. The variable domain in full, completed from reference TRBV5-1 and TRBJ1-6, reads KAGVTQTPRYLIKTRGQQVTLSCSPISGHRSVSWYQQTPGQGLQFLFEYFSETQRNKGNFPGRFSGRQFSNSRSEMNVSTLELGDSALYLCASSVDRVINSPLHFGNGTRLTVT.

The rearrangement joins TRBV5-6 to TRBJ1-2, with TRBD1 identical over 7 bases. The V gene end was trimmed by 4 bases and the J gene end by 5 bases; junction bases not matched to a gene: 5. This CDR3 region has 13 residues. The germline CDR1 and CDR2 sequences are SGHDT and YYEEEE. CDR3 in amino acids: CASSPTGMYGYTF. The CDR3 DNA sequence: TGTGCCAGCAGCCCGACAGGGATGTATGGCTACACCTTC.